The source of this T cell receptor (beta chain) is a study of cytomegalovirus exposure and HLA in healthy donors. PCR used 60 Vbeta primers and 13 Jbeta primers. Profiled with immunoSEQ multiplex PCR; TCRdb holds only in-frame clones, not every one. The data contain 150,000 or so clones, roughly 86% of them singletons. The clonotype originates from a man aged 18 to 29 in good health and CMV-seropositive. The sequenced material came from PBMCs.

CDR3: CASSEKWWPGQITDTQYF. The DNA of the CDR3 is TGTGCCAGCAGTGAAAAGTGGTGGCCGGGACAGATCACAGATACGCAGTATTTT. This chain links TRBV2 with TRBJ2-3; 7 nucleotides match TRBD1. J was trimmed by 2 bases and V by 2 bases; bases with no gene match: 13. From germline, CDR1 is SNHLY and CDR2 FYNNEI. CDR3 length equals 18 residues.